One and the same sample provided the 13 T cell receptor beta chains below, sequenced in a study of T cell responses to AZD1222 COVID-19 vaccine (dated by TCRdb to about 2021). The receptor library was made with the immunoSEQ multiplex PCR assay. In its TCRdb copy, this immuneACCESS table keeps in-frame sequences only and misses some clones. Where compared with another copy, unresolved V genes explain less than half of these, and the others have no known cause. Counted in this sample were 150,000 or so clones; approximately 90% of them appeared once. Around 1.5% of the sample is taken by the ten largest. Per the publication, the time point label means: baseline before first vaccination. The sequencing here drew on peripheral blood, taken on day 0 of AZD1222 vaccination. All receptors come from an adult in good health.

V usage is TRBV19 and J usage is TRBJ1-2; D call uncertain. Trimming left V 3 bases short and J 4 bases short, with 9 bases between. Per the germline V gene, CDR1 is LNHDA and CDR2 is SQIVND (reference sequence). The CDR3 has 13 amino acids. CDR3 in amino acids: CASSIPNVYGYTF. The CDR3 DNA follows: TGTGCCAGTAGTATCCCGAATGTCTATGGCTACACCTTC.

The rearrangement links TRBV3-1 (or the pseudogene TRBV3-2) to TRBJ1-4; D is perhaps TRBD1 (6 bases). This CDR3 comprises 17 residues. Germline CDR1 is LGHDT and CDR2 is YNNKEL (reference sequence). Trimming stripped 0 bases from V and 5 bases from J, with 16 bases between. The CDR3 sequence: CASSQDRTTGPNEKLFF. CDR3 in DNA: TGTGCCAGCAGCCAAGATCGCACGACAGGTCCAAATGAAAAACTGTTTTTT.

V gene TRBV4-1 combines with J gene TRBJ2-1; no definite D call. The CDR3 totals 17 residues. Looked up from germline, CDR1 is MGHRA and CDR2 is YSYEKL. V lost 0 bases, J lost 0 bases, and 12 bases lay in between. CDR3: CASSQEGFAPSYNEQFF. DNA for the CDR3: TGCGCCAGCAGCCAAGAAGGGTTCGCTCCCTCCTACAATGAGCAGTTCTTC.

J is TRBJ2-1 and V is TRBV12-5; the D is unclear. The CDR3 runs 11 residues. The germline V gene encodes CDR1 LGHNT and CDR2 FRNRAP. The germline V and J ends were trimmed by 4 bases and 10 bases, with 8 bases remaining between them. The CDR3 bases are TGTGCTAGTGGTTATGGGCGGGAGCAGTTCTTC. Translating gives CASGYGREQFF.

The V and J genes are TRBV9 and TRBJ2-2, with D tentatively TRBD1 or TRBD2 (5 bases each). The CDR3 sequence is 17 residues long. Germline V CDR1 and CDR2: SGDLS, YYNGEE. The V end was cut by 0 bases, the J end by 6 bases, with 18 bases between. This chain's CDR3 is CASSVARVQAEAGELFF. The CDR3 DNA is TGTGCCAGCAGCGTAGCGAGGGTACAGGCAGAGGCCGGGGAGCTGTTTTTT. The whole variable domain, filled in from reference TRBV9 and TRBJ2-2, reads DSGVTQTPKHLITATGQRVTLRCSPRSGDLSVYWYQQSLDQGLQFLIQYYNGEERAKGNILERFSAQQFPDLHSELNLSSLELGDSALYFCASSVARVQAEAGELFFGEGSRLTVL.

V gene TRBV4-1 combines with J gene TRBJ2-3; TRBD2 agrees at 9 bases. Trimming took 6 bases from V and 6 from J; bases not matched to a gene: 7. The germline V gene encodes CDR1 MGHRA and CDR2 YSYEKL. The CDR3 spans 14 residues. The CDR3 spells CASSVAGGPDTQYF. DNA of the CDR3: TGCGCCAGCAGTGTGGCGGGAGGGCCGGATACGCAGTATTTT.

The chain employs TRBV7-9 and TRBJ1-1; D gene uncertain. The V gene lost 5 bases and the J gene lost 1 base, with 11 bases spanning the gap. This CDR3 has 14 residues. Germline V gene data show CDR1 as SEHNR and CDR2 as FQNEAQ (reference sequence). Here the CDR3 reads CASSPQDGNTEAFF. In DNA, the CDR3 is TGTGCCAGCAGCCCCCAGGACGGGAACACTGAAGCTTTCTTT.

The rearrangement links TRBV29-1 to TRBJ1-4, with D possibly TRBD1 on 5 matching bases. CDR1 is SQVTM and CDR2 is ANQGSEA in the germline V gene. V lost 4 bases and J lost 7, with 13 bases in between. This CDR3 contains 13 residues. The CDR3 region is CSVARQMSEKLFF. The DNA of the CDR3 is TGCAGCGTTGCGCGACAGATGAGTGAAAAACTGTTTTTT.

V is TRBV19 and J is TRBJ1-2, with D unclear. V lost 2 bases and J 2 bases, leaving 15 bases between the germline ends. In germline, CDR1 is LNHDA, CDR2 SQIVND (reference sequence). The length of the CDR3 is 16 residues. CDR3 nucleotide sequence: TGTGCCAGTAGTATACGGGCGGGTGTAACCAACTATGGCTACACCTTC. Translated: CASSIRAGVTNYGYTF.

This rearrangement joins TRBV5-4 to TRBJ2-6; D perhaps matches TRBD2 (5 bases). Germline CDR1 SGHNT, CDR2 YYREEE (reference sequence). V lost 0 bases, J lost 4 bases, and 8 bases lay in between. The CDR3 spans 15 residues. The CDR3 protein is CASSLVSGGANVLTF. The CDR3 coding sequence is TGTGCCAGCAGCTTGGTTTCGGGAGGGGCCAACGTCCTGACTTTC.

This chain joins TRBV27 and TRBJ1-5; D is undetermined. Per germline, CDR1 MNHEY and CDR2 SMNVEV (reference sequence). The CDR3 totals 14 residues. V lost 3 bases and J 6 bases, leaving 12 bases between the germline ends. CDR3 sequence (DNA): TGTGCCAGCAGTTTTCTCGCTGAGGGTCAGCCCCAGCATTTT. Its translation is CASSFLAEGQPQHF.

CDR3 bases: TGCGCCAGCAGTTTCGACAGGGGGAATGGCTACACCTTC. Its translation: CASSFDRGNGYTF. V gene TRBV5-1 combines with J gene TRBJ1-2; TRBD1 agrees at 9 bases. This CDR3 is built from 13 residues. From germline, CDR1 is SGHRS and CDR2 YFSETQ. After removal of 5 bases from V and 6 bases from J, the junction contained 5 bases not matched to a gene.

The chain is built from TRBV5-8 and TRBJ1-2, with 9 bases matching TRBD1. The germline V gene has CDR1 SGHTS and CDR2 YDEGEE. The trim removed 3 bases at V and 3 bases at J, leaving 15 bases unmatched. The CDR3 spans 18 residues. This CDR3 reads CASSSHRLIQGADYGYTF. The CDR3 DNA follows: TGTGCCAGCAGCTCCCATAGACTTATACAGGGGGCAGACTATGGCTACACCTTC.